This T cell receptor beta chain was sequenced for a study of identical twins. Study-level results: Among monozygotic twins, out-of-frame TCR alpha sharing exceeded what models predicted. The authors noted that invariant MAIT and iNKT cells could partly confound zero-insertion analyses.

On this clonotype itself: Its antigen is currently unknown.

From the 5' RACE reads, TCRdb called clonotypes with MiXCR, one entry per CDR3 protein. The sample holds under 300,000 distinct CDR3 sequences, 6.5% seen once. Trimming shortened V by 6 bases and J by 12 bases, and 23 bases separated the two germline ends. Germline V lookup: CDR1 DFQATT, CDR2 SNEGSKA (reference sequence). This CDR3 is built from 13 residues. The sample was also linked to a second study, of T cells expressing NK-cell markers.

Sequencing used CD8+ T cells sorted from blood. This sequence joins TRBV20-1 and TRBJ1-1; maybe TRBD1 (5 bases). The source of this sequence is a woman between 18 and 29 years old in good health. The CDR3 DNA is TGCAGTGCCCGAGGTAGGGAGGGGCAAATCCCTTTCTTT. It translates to CSARGREGQIPFF.